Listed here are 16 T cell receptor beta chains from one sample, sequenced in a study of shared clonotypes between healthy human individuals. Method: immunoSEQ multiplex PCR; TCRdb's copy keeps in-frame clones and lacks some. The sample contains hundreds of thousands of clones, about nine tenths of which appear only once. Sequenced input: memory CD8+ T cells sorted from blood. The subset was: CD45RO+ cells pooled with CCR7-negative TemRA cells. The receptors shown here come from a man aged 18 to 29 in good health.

CDR3 coding DNA: TGCGCCAGCAGTACGTGGGGGGGTCGGAACACAGATACGCAGTATTTT. Its protein is CASSTWGGRNTDTQYF. V and J are TRBV10-2 and TRBJ2-3; TRBD2 aligns across 7 bases. The trim removed 5 bases at V and 2 bases at J, leaving 10 bases unmatched. The germline gives CDR1 WSHSY, CDR2 SAAADI. The CDR3 is 16 residues long.

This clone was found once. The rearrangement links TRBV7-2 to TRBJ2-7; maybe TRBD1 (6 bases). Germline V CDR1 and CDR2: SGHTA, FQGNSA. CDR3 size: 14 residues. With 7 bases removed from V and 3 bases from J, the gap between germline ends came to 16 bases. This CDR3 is CASISNSDSYEQYF. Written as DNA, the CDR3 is TGTGCCAGCATCTCCAATTCGGACAGCTACGAGCAGTACTTC.

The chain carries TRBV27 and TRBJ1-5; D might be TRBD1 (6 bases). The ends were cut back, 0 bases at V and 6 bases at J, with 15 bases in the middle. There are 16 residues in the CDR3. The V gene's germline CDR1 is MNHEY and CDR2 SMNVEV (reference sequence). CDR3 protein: CASSLSGPQGSQPQHF. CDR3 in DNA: TGTGCCAGCAGTTTATCGGGACCTCAGGGGTCTCAGCCCCAGCATTTT.

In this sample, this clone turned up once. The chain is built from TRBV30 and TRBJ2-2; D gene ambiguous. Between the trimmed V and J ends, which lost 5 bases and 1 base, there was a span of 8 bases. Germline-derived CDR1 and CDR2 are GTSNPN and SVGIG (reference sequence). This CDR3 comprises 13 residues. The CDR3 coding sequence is TGTGCCTGGGCCCCACAGAACACCGGGGAGCTGTTTTTT. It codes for CAWAPQNTGELFF.

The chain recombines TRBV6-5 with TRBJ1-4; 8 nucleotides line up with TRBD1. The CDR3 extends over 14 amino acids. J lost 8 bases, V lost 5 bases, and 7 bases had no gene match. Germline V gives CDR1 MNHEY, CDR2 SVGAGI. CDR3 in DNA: TGTGCCAGCAGTCGGGACAGGATAAGGGAAAAACTGTTTTTT. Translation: CASSRDRIREKLFF.

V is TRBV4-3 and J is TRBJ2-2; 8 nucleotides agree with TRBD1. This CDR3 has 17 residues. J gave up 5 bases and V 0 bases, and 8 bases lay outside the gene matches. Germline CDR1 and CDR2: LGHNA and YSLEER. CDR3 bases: TGCGCCAGCAGCCAAGATCTACGGCAGGGGGCGACCGGGGAGCTGTTTTTT. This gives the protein CASSQDLRQGATGELFF.

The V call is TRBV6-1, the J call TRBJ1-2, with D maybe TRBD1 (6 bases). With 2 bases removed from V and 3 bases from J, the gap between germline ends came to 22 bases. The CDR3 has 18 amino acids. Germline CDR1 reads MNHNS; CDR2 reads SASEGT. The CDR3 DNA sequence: TGTGCCAGCAGTGAACCCCGGGACACCCTCCGAGAGGACTATGGCTACACCTTC. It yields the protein CASSEPRDTLREDYGYTF.

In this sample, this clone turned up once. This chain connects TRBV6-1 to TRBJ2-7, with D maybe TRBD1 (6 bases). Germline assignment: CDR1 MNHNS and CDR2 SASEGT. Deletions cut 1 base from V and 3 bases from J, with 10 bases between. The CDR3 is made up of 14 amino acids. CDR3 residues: CASSEVPGDYEQYF. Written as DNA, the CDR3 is TGTGCCAGCAGTGAAGTCCCAGGGGACTACGAGCAGTACTTC.

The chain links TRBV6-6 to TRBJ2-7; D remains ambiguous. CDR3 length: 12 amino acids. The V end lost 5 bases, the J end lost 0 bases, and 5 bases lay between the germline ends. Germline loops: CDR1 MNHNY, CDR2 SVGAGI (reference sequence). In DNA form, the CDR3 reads TGTGCCAGCAGTCCGCACTCCTACGAGCAGTACTTC. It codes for CASSPHSYEQYF.

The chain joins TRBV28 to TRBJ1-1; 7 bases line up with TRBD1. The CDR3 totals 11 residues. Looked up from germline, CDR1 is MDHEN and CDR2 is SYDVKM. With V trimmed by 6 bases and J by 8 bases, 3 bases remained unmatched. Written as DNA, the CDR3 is TGTGCCAGCAGCTGGGACAGAGAAGCTTTCTTT. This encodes CASSWDREAFF.

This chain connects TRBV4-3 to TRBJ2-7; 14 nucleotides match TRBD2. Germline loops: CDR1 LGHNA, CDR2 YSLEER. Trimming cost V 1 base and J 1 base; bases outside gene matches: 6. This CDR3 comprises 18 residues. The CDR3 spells CASSQGLRLAGGSYEQYF. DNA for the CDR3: TGCGCCAGCAGCCAAGGCCTTCGACTAGCGGGAGGGTCCTACGAGCAGTACTTC.

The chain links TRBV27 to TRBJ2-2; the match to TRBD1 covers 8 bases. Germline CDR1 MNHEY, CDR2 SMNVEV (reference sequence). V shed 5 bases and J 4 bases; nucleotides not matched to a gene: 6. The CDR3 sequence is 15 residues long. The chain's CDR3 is CASSAQGATTGELFF. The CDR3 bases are TGTGCCAGCAGTGCCCAGGGGGCGACCACCGGGGAGCTGTTTTTT.

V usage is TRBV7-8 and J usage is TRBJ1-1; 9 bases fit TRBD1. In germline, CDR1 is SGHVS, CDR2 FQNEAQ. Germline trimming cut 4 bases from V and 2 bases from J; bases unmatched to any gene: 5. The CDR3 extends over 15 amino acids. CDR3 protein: CASSSWTGANTEAFF. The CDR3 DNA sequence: TGTGCCAGCAGCTCTTGGACAGGGGCAAACACTGAAGCTTTCTTT.

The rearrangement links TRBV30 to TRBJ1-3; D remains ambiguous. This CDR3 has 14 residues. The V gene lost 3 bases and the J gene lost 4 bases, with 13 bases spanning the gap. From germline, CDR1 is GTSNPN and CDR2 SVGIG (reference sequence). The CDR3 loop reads CAWSTTTEGNTIYF. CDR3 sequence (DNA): TGTGCCTGGAGCACCACTACAGAGGGAAACACCATATATTTT.

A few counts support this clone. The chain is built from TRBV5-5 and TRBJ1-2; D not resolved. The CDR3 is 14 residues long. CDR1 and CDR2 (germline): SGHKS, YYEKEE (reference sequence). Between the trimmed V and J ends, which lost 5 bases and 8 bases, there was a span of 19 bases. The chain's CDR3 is CASSLEGFRNGYTF. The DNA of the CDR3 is TGTGCCAGCAGTTTAGAGGGATTTAGGAACGGCTACACCTTC. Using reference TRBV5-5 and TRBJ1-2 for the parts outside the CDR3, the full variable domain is DAGVTQSPTHLIKTRGQQVTLRCSPISGHKSVSWYQQVLGQGPQFIFQYYEKEERGRGNFPDRFSARQFPNYSSELNVNALLLGDSALYLCASSLEGFRNGYTFGSGTRLTVV.

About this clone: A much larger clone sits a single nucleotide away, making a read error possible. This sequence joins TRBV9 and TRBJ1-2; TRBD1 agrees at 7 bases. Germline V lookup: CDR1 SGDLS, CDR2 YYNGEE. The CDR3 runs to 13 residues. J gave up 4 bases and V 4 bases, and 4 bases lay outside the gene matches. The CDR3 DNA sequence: TGTGCCAGCAGCTCGGGACAGATCTATGGCTACACCTTC. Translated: CASSSGQIYGYTF.